This T cell receptor (beta chain) is from a study of T cell repertoires in cytomegalovirus infection. Study context: The authors used CMV epitopes that were HLA-C-restricted (recently identified) and HLA-B-restricted (well studied). Public TCR beta signatures provided an indication of both CMV infection and a matching HLA type.

This clonotype was observed many times. Its antigen remains unknown. TCRdb re-called the reads through MiXCR, storing one row per CDR3 protein. The profile shows a few hundred thousand distinct CDR3 sequences, approximately 22% of them singletons. Germline CDR1 and CDR2: SEHNR and FQNEAQ (reference sequence). J lost 5 bases, V lost 1 base, and 6 bases had no gene match. The CDR3 sequence is 15 residues long. Sequencing was performed on cultured PBMCs, taken from culture after CMV antigen stimulation. This sequence was found in a human donor in good health (CMV status not recorded). Some clones in this sample may be carry-over from other donors' samples. The chain links TRBV7-9 to TRBJ2-5; TRBD1 aligns across 8 bases. In DNA, the CDR3 is TGTGCCAGCAGCTTAGTGCCAGGGGGCAAGGAGACCCAGTACTTC. This sequence encodes CASSLVPGGKETQYF.